A single T cell receptor beta chain is shown here with its context. Antigen: not known. The entry originates in a study of graft-versus-host responses after intestinal transplantation. Sequencing was performed with immunoSEQ multiplex PCR; in TCRdb, only in-frame clones are kept and a portion is missing. The sample records fewer than 50,000 clones, 65% to 85% being singletons. Study results and caveats: The study found high graft-versus-host to host-versus-graft clonal ratios in allografts of patients with graft-donor T cell macrochimerism.

Between the trimmed V and J ends, which lost 4 bases and 4 bases, there was a span of 19 bases. The CDR3 is 16 amino acids. Germline loops: CDR1 SGHRS, CDR2 YFSETQ. The sample was unstimulated CD4+ T cells sorted from spleen or lymph node cells, taken before transplant. The TCR sequence derives from a human donor who was the organ donor for an intestinal transplant. This chain connects TRBV5-1 to TRBJ2-3, with TRBD2 as a possible D gene (5 bases). CDR3 in amino acids: CASSEGLGGGPDTQYF. The CDR3 DNA sequence: TGCGCCAGCAGCGAAGGTCTAGGAGGTGGGCCAGATACGCAGTATTTT.